This is a list of T cell receptor beta chains from one sample in a study of T cell responses to AZD1222 COVID-19 vaccine. Only in-frame clones appear in the TCRdb table, and some are missing; sequencing was by immunoSEQ multiplex PCR. The table shows approximately 68,000 clones, with 88% occurring only once. This specimen was peripheral blood, taken 28 days after the second dose of the MenACWY control vaccine. The receptors shown here come from an adult who received the MenACWY meningococcal vaccine as a control. Each CDR3 is given with its conserved first and last residue. Each record gives: V gene, CDR3 protein.

v_gene: TRBV7-9; CDR3aa: CASSDRGPYEQYF
v_gene: TRBV27; CDR3aa: CASSPRDRDPPNTEAFF
v_gene: TRBV19; CDR3aa: CASSISRTPPVPDTQYF
v_gene: TRBV7-2; CDR3aa: CASSAGTPPTYEQYF
v_gene: TRBV19; CDR3aa: CASIRADVNTEAFF
v_gene: TRBV11-2; CDR3aa: CASSTSIGEGQPQHF
v_gene: TRBV19; CDR3aa: CASRPDRGWGNEQFF
v_gene: TRBV5-4; CDR3aa: CASSSTVLGGYTF
v_gene: TRBV6-2/TRBV6-3; CDR3aa: CASSLFGDTEAFF
v_gene: TRBV20-1; CDR3aa: CSASRGVGGLDSPLHF
v_gene: TRBV2; CDR3aa: CASSEVRVEQYF
v_gene: TRBV6-8; CDR3aa: CASSYSSQGVNTGELFF
v_gene: TRBV28; CDR3aa: CASSFKATGKRPNQPQHF
v_gene: TRBV27; CDR3aa: CASSFKGVNQPQHF
v_gene: TRBV9; CDR3aa: CASSVEGHLNSPLHF
v_gene: TRBV18; CDR3aa: CASSTDRIGGTIYF
v_gene: TRBV6-5; CDR3aa: CASRAISGALYGYTF
v_gene: TRBV7-9; CDR3aa: CASSRVGVPYEQYF
v_gene: TRBV6-6; CDR3aa: CASSYGQDTYEQYF
v_gene: TRBV7-2; CDR3aa: CASSPGGTLADTQYF
v_gene: TRBV19; CDR3aa: CASSIDLGIYNEQFF
v_gene: TRBV7-6; CDR3aa: CASSLVGGQSNEKLFF
v_gene: TRBV13; CDR3aa: CASSSGYNSPLHF
v_gene: TRBV6-4; CDR3aa: CASTAGKAFF
v_gene: TRBV13; CDR3aa: CASSFRLAGGYEQYF
v_gene: TRBV19; CDR3aa: CATGTSGTGANVLTF
v_gene: TRBV6-5; CDR3aa: CASSFQIAGGYNEQFF
v_gene: TRBV7-2; CDR3aa: CASSLVLAGGNQPQHF
v_gene: TRBV7-2; CDR3aa: CASSLAGTSYNEQFF
v_gene: TRBV5-4; CDR3aa: CASSWEGALTEAFF
v_gene: TRBV9; CDR3aa: CASSPRAGTWKFF
v_gene: TRBV7-2; CDR3aa: CASSGLSGGSSYEQYF
v_gene: TRBV13; CDR3aa: CASSSHRGSAGELFF
v_gene: TRBV5-1; CDR3aa: CASSLGGPYEQYF
v_gene: TRBV6-5; CDR3aa: CASRSQGRNGYTF
v_gene: TRBV30; CDR3aa: CAWKGTGGATVVNTEAFF
v_gene: TRBV4-1; CDR3aa: CASSQEVLADGGQPQHF
v_gene: TRBV15; CDR3aa: CATSTLREDGTDTQYF
v_gene: TRBV28; CDR3aa: CASRRDRGRTYEQYF